These T cell receptor beta chains were read from a single sample in a study of regulatory T cells in long-lasting Graves disease. TCRdb ran MiXCR on the multiplex PCR reads and lists one entry per CDR3 protein. Counted here are some 320,000 distinct CDR3 sequences, 18% occurring once; the ten biggest clones make up 38%. The sequencing used peripheral blood mononuclear cells (PBMCs), collected at new diagnosis, from a patient treated with antithyroid drugs. The receptor source for this set is a female donor with Graves disease. CDR3s include the opening cysteine and the closing phenylalanine or tryptophan. The D gene is left open where the match is weak. Size values are once, few and many counts, or a class for expanded clones, and some rows have none.

V	size	D	J	DNA	CDR3
TRBV4-1	once	TRBD2	TRBJ2-2	TGCGCCAGCAGCCAAGTGGCGGCGGGAGGTGGAACCGGGGAGCTGTTTTTT	CASSQVAAGGGTGELFF
TRBV5-1	NA	NA	TRBJ1-4	TGCGCCAGCAGCTTGTTTACAGGGAGGGGTGAAAAACTGTTTTTT	CASSLFTGRGEKLFF
TRBV30	NA	NA	TRBJ2-1	TGTGCCTGGAGTGTAGGGAGAACCCCCTACAATGAGCAGTTCTTC	CAWSVGRTPYNEQFF
TRBV9	many	NA	TRBJ2-7	TGTGCCAGCAGCGTAGCCGCGGCGGGGAACGAGCAGTACTTC	CASSVAAAGNEQYF
TRBV6-5	few	NA	TRBJ2-2	TGTGCCAGCAGTTCCGCCTACAGGGAGGGAGCCGGGGAGCTGTTTTTT	CASSSAYREGAGELFF
TRBV7-8	many	NA	TRBJ1-6	TGTGCCAGCCGGGACATAGGAGGATCACCCCTCCACTTT	CASRDIGGSPLHF
TRBV5-1	many	TRBD2	TRBJ2-7	TGCGCCAGCAGCTTGCTTCTAGCGGGAGCCTCCTACGAGCAGTACTTC	CASSLLLAGASYEQYF
TRBV29-1	many	TRBD1	TRBJ2-2	TGCAGCGTTGAAGTTGGACAGGGCACCGGGGAGCTGTTTTTT	CSVEVGQGTGELFF
TRBV25-1	many	TRBD2	TRBJ2-3	TGTGCCAGCAGTGAATTACTAGCGGGGTACACAGATACGCAGTATTTT	CASSELLAGYTDTQYF
TRBV6-1	many	NA	TRBJ1-1	TGTGCCAGCATCGGCTTTAACAGGGCGAACACTGAAGCTTTCTTT	CASIGFNRANTEAFF
TRBV15	NA	NA	TRBJ2-5	TGTGCCACCAGCGGTACCGGGGAGCCTCGCAATGAGCAGTACTTC	CATSGTGEPRNEQYF
TRBV12-3/TRBV12-4	few	NA	TRBJ1-4	TGTGCCAGCAGCCTAAGGACCGATAATGAAAAACTGTTTTTT	CASSLRTDNEKLFF
TRBV18	NA	NA	TRBJ1-1	TGTGCCAGCTCACCACTTCCGCCAGGAGGGGCTACGAAGAACACTGAAGCTTTCTTT	CASSPLPPGGATKNTEAFF
TRBV27	many	TRBD2	TRBJ2-7	TGTGCCAGCAGCACTGAACTAGCGGGAGGAACCGAGCAGTACTTC	CASSTELAGGTEQYF
TRBV29-1	NA	TRBD2	TRBJ2-1	TGCAGCGTCGAGGGTCTAGCGGGGAGCTCCTACAATGAGCAGTTCTTC	CSVEGLAGSSYNEQFF
TRBV13	many	NA	TRBJ2-1	TGTGCCAGCAGCCGTCGGGGGGCGAAGAATGAGCAGTTCTTC	CASSRRGAKNEQFF
TRBV4-2	NA	NA	TRBJ2-7	TGTGCCAGCAGCCAAATAGCGGAGGGGGGTCTCGAGCAGTACTTC	CASSQIAEGGLEQYF
TRBV28	NA	NA	TRBJ1-2	TGTGCCAGCTGGGATATTGGGATCGGAAGGTATGGCTACACCTTC	CASWDIGIGRYGYTF
TRBV7-8	many	TRBD2	TRBJ2-1	TGTGCCAGCAGCTTTCTAGCGGGAGACCTGGGCAATGAGCAGTTCTTC	CASSFLAGDLGNEQFF
TRBV28	NA	NA	TRBJ1-6	TGTGCCAGCAGTTCCCCAGACAGGATTAATTCACCCCTCCACTTT	CASSSPDRINSPLHF
TRBV7-9	many	NA	TRBJ2-3	TGTGCCAGCAGCGAACCTGACGAGGGAACTAGCACAGATACGCAGTATTTT	CASSEPDEGTSTDTQYF
TRBV7-2	many	NA	TRBJ1-6	TGTGCCAGCAGCTTATATGCAGGGGAGAATTCACCCCTCCACTTT	CASSLYAGENSPLHF
TRBV18	few	TRBD1	TRBJ2-7	TGTGCCAGCTCTCTTCTGACAGGGGTCGAGCAGTACTTC	CASSLLTGVEQYF
TRBV28	many	TRBD1	TRBJ2-1	TGTGCCAGCAGTCCCGGCGGACGACAGGGGGCGAAAGCGGACCCCCGGCGGAATGAGCAGTTCTTC	CASSPGGRQGAKADPRRNEQFF
TRBV25-1	many	TRBD2	TRBJ2-3	TGTGCCAGCAGTGCGACTAGCGGGGGTAAAATAAAGGCTAGCACAGATACGCAGTATTTT	CASSATSGGKIKASTDTQYF
TRBV12-3/TRBV12-4	NA	TRBD1	TRBJ2-6	TGTGCCAGCGGTGCGGGACAGGGGTTTACTGGGGCCAACGTCCTGACTTTC	CASGAGQGFTGANVLTF
TRBV13	many	TRBD2	TRBJ2-1	TGTGCCAGCAGCATAGGGACTAGCGGGAGCCCAGTAGGAAATGAGCAGTTCTTC	CASSIGTSGSPVGNEQFF
TRBV6-2/TRBV6-3	many	NA	TRBJ2-6	TGTGCCAGCAGTGTGGAACCCTTGGTTGGGGCCAACGTCCTGACTTTC	CASSVEPLVGANVLTF
TRBV9	many	NA	TRBJ2-3	TGTGCCAGCAGCGCCCAGTTCGGCAGCACAGATACGCAGTATTTT	CASSAQFGSTDTQYF
TRBV6-1	many	NA	TRBJ2-1	TGTGCCAGCAGTGACCTTTTGACGGGTACCTACAATGAGCAGTTCTTC	CASSDLLTGTYNEQFF
TRBV6-1	many	NA	TRBJ2-1	TGTGCCAGCAGTGAAAGAACGTACAATGAGCAGTTCTTC	CASSERTYNEQFF
TRBV28	many	NA	TRBJ1-2	TGTGCCAGCAGTTTATTGGGGATGGGCTACACCTTC	CASSLLGMGYTF
TRBV6-2/TRBV6-3	few	NA	TRBJ2-5	TGTGCCAGCAGCTCCCAGGCGGCTTTTCCCCAGGAGACCCAGTACTTC	CASSSQAAFPQETQYF
TRBV11-3	many	NA	TRBJ2-3	TGTGCCAGCAGCTCAAGAGGGGGGGATGATACGCAGTATTTT	CASSSRGGDDTQYF
TRBV2	many	NA	TRBJ2-7	TGTGCCAGCAGGGTCGGACAGACCTACGAGCAGTACTTC	CASRVGQTYEQYF
TRBV3-1	many	TRBD1	TRBJ2-5	TGTGCCAGCAGCCAAGCCGACAGGGACCAAGAGACCCAGTACTTC	CASSQADRDQETQYF
TRBV5-5	many	NA	TRBJ2-1	TGTGCCAGCAGCCGACAGGTATCAGGCTACAATGAGCAGTTCTTC	CASSRQVSGYNEQFF
TRBV9	few	NA	TRBJ1-2	TGTGCCAGCAGCGCGTCAGGATTAGCTAACTATGGCTACACCTTC	CASSASGLANYGYTF
TRBV11-2	NA	TRBD1	TRBJ1-1	TGTGCCAGCAACTACCCGACAGGGGGCGTGAACACTGAAGCTTTCTTT	CASNYPTGGVNTEAFF
TRBV12-3/TRBV12-4	few	TRBD1	TRBJ2-5	TGTGCCAGCACCCATCCCGGGACAGGGTCAGGGGAGACCCAGTACTTC	CASTHPGTGSGETQYF
TRBV12-3/TRBV12-4	many	NA	TRBJ2-5	TGTGCCAGCAGTTTCCCCTCCGAGACCCAGTACTTC	CASSFPSETQYF
TRBV10-3	NA	NA	TRBJ2-3	TGTGCCATTAGCAGCTCTAGCACAGATACGCAGTATTTT	CAISSSSTDTQYF